Listed below are T cell receptor beta chains from one sample, sequenced in a study of T cells in Graves' hyperthyroidism and ophthalmopathy. TCRdb ran MiXCR on the multiplex PCR reads and lists one entry per CDR3 protein. The profile covers around 340,000 distinct CDR3 sequences, with roughly 17% appearing a single time and 33% taken by the ten largest. Material for sequencing was blood. The receptors shown here come from a man aged 25-45 years with Graves' hyperthyroidism. CDR3s include the opening cysteine and the closing phenylalanine or tryptophan. The D gene is left open where the match is weak. Not every row has a clone size; where given, it reads once, few, many or a size class.

j_gene: TRBJ2-5; abundance: -; v_gene: TRBV7-2; d_gene: -; CDR3nt: TGTGCCAGCAGCCGTGGGAGAAGCGGACAAGAGACCCAGTACTTC; CDR3aa: CASSRGRSGQETQYF
j_gene: TRBJ2-5; abundance: -; v_gene: TRBV5-5; d_gene: TRBD2; CDR3nt: TGTGCCAGCAGCCTTGCGGGGGTAGAAGAGACCCAGTACTTC; CDR3aa: CASSLAGVEETQYF
j_gene: TRBJ1-1; abundance: few; v_gene: TRBV12-5; d_gene: -; CDR3nt: TGTGCTAGTGGTGATAAACCCGCCTTCAGGGACCCCCGGGAAACTTTCTTT; CDR3aa: CASGDKPAFRDPRETFF
j_gene: TRBJ2-2; abundance: once; v_gene: TRBV7-9; d_gene: TRBD2; CDR3nt: TGTGCCAGCAGCTTGCCCCGCGGGAGAGTAAGAGAGCTGTTTTTT; CDR3aa: CASSLPRGRVRELFF
j_gene: TRBJ2-1; abundance: -; v_gene: TRBV5-4; d_gene: -; CDR3nt: TGTGCCAGCAGCACCGGGCTAACGGCATACAATGAGCAGTTCTTC; CDR3aa: CASSTGLTAYNEQFF
j_gene: TRBJ2-2; abundance: many; v_gene: TRBV10-3; d_gene: -; CDR3nt: TGTGCCATCAGGGTGGTCACCGGACTAAACACCGGGGAGCTGTTTTTT; CDR3aa: CAIRVVTGLNTGELFF
j_gene: TRBJ2-7; abundance: few; v_gene: TRBV19; d_gene: -; CDR3nt: TGTGCCAGTAGTAGCGCGCCCTCCTACGAGCAGTACTTC; CDR3aa: CASSSAPSYEQYF
j_gene: TRBJ2-7; abundance: many; v_gene: TRBV2; d_gene: -; CDR3nt: TGTGCCAGGACAGACCAAATCGGGACTCCCAATTTTGACGAGCAGTACTTC; CDR3aa: CARTDQIGTPNFDEQYF
j_gene: TRBJ1-5; abundance: few; v_gene: TRBV20-1; d_gene: -; CDR3nt: TGCAGTGCAGGGGTGTGGAATCAGCCCCAGCATTTT; CDR3aa: CSAGVWNQPQHF
j_gene: TRBJ1-1; abundance: few; v_gene: TRBV5-1; d_gene: -; CDR3nt: TGCGCCAGCAGAAACAGGGCGGGATCTGAAGCTTTCTTT; CDR3aa: CASRNRAGSEAFF
j_gene: TRBJ2-7; abundance: -; v_gene: TRBV12-5; d_gene: -; CDR3nt: TGTGCTAGTGGTTTGAAGGGGGGTTACGAGCAGTACTTC; CDR3aa: CASGLKGGYEQYF
j_gene: TRBJ2-7; abundance: many; v_gene: TRBV5-8; d_gene: TRBD1; CDR3nt: TGTGCCAGCAGCTTGCTAGACAGGGGTGACGAGCAGTACTTC; CDR3aa: CASSLLDRGDEQYF
j_gene: TRBJ2-3; abundance: few; v_gene: TRBV12-3/TRBV12-4; d_gene: TRBD2; CDR3nt: TGTGCCAGCAGTGAAGGGACTAGCGGGTTAGACACAGATACGCAGTATTTT; CDR3aa: CASSEGTSGLDTDTQYF
j_gene: TRBJ2-1; abundance: few; v_gene: TRBV19; d_gene: TRBD2; CDR3nt: TGTGCCAGTAGTTCAATAGCGGGAGGTCTCCCCGAGCAGTTCTTC; CDR3aa: CASSSIAGGLPEQFF
j_gene: TRBJ2-3; abundance: many; v_gene: TRBV27; d_gene: -; CDR3nt: TGTGCCAGCAGTTTAGGCCCCACAGATACGCAGTATTTT; CDR3aa: CASSLGPTDTQYF
j_gene: TRBJ2-7; abundance: few; v_gene: TRBV28; d_gene: -; CDR3nt: TGTGCCAGCAGTGACACGTTCTACGAGCAGTACTTC; CDR3aa: CASSDTFYEQYF
j_gene: TRBJ1-5; abundance: many; v_gene: TRBV15; d_gene: -; CDR3nt: TGTGCCACCAGCAGAGATTTGTATTCCAGCTCCTATCAGCCCCAGCATTTT; CDR3aa: CATSRDLYSSSYQPQHF
j_gene: TRBJ1-3; abundance: many; v_gene: TRBV29-1; d_gene: -; CDR3nt: TGCAGCGTTGAAGCGAAGGGCGTGAACACCATATATTTT; CDR3aa: CSVEAKGVNTIYF
j_gene: TRBJ2-2; abundance: few; v_gene: TRBV20-1; d_gene: -; CDR3nt: TGCAGTGCTCGGTCAGTGGCGCCCGGGGAGCTGTTTTTT; CDR3aa: CSARSVAPGELFF
j_gene: TRBJ1-1; abundance: many; v_gene: TRBV30; d_gene: -; CDR3nt: TGTGCCTGGAGTCGACAGGCTCCGAACACTGAAGCTTTCTTT; CDR3aa: CAWSRQAPNTEAFF
j_gene: TRBJ1-1; abundance: many; v_gene: TRBV11-3; d_gene: TRBD1; CDR3nt: TGTGCCAGCAGCCCGTGGGACAGGGGGAACACTGAAGCTTTCTTT; CDR3aa: CASSPWDRGNTEAFF
j_gene: TRBJ1-2; abundance: few; v_gene: TRBV5-1; d_gene: TRBD1; CDR3nt: TGCGCCAGCAGCAGCGGGACAGGGCGCTATGGCTACACCTTC; CDR3aa: CASSSGTGRYGYTF
j_gene: TRBJ1-1; abundance: -; v_gene: TRBV30; d_gene: -; CDR3nt: TGTGCCTGGAGTGTAGGGGCAAACACTGAAGCTTTCTTT; CDR3aa: CAWSVGANTEAFF
j_gene: TRBJ1-4; abundance: many; v_gene: TRBV5-1; d_gene: TRBD1; CDR3nt: TGCGCCAGCAGCGTAGGACAGGGGAATGAAAAACTGTTTTTT; CDR3aa: CASSVGQGNEKLFF
j_gene: TRBJ2-3; abundance: -; v_gene: TRBV28; d_gene: -; CDR3nt: TGTGCCAGCAGTTTCGGTAGCGGCGGCACAGATACGCAGTATTTT; CDR3aa: CASSFGSGGTDTQYF
j_gene: TRBJ2-7; abundance: -; v_gene: TRBV10-1; d_gene: TRBD2; CDR3nt: TGCGCCAGAAGGTGGGGAGGGGTGGACAATGAGCAGTACTTC; CDR3aa: CARRWGGVDNEQYF
j_gene: TRBJ2-5; abundance: many; v_gene: TRBV6-6; d_gene: -; CDR3nt: TGTGCCAGCAGTTACTTTGACAGGACAGACCAAGAGACCCAGTACTTC; CDR3aa: CASSYFDRTDQETQYF
j_gene: TRBJ2-7; abundance: -; v_gene: TRBV4-1; d_gene: -; CDR3nt: TGCGCCAGCAGCCCCGGCAGCGGGTACGTCTCCTACGAGCAGTACTTC; CDR3aa: CASSPGSGYVSYEQYF
j_gene: TRBJ2-6; abundance: -; v_gene: TRBV19; d_gene: -; CDR3nt: TGTGCCAGTAGGCCACAGGGATCTGGGGCCAACGTCCTGACTTTC; CDR3aa: CASRPQGSGANVLTF
j_gene: TRBJ2-7; abundance: many; v_gene: TRBV7-9; d_gene: TRBD1; CDR3nt: TGTGCCAGCAGCTCCTCCTCGACAGGGGCCCACGAGCAGTACTTC; CDR3aa: CASSSSSTGAHEQYF
j_gene: TRBJ2-7; abundance: many; v_gene: TRBV7-2; d_gene: -; CDR3nt: TGTGCCAGCAGCTTAGCGGCCTTCGGGGGCTACGAGCAGTACTTC; CDR3aa: CASSLAAFGGYEQYF
j_gene: TRBJ2-1; abundance: many; v_gene: TRBV7-9; d_gene: -; CDR3nt: TGTGCCAGCAGCTTAGTAGTCTCCACCCTTGGGGTTAATGAGCAGTTCTTC; CDR3aa: CASSLVVSTLGVNEQFF
j_gene: TRBJ1-5; abundance: many; v_gene: TRBV12-3/TRBV12-4; d_gene: -; CDR3nt: TGTGCCAGCAGCTTCGGGAATCAGCCCCAGCATTTT; CDR3aa: CASSFGNQPQHF
j_gene: TRBJ2-2; abundance: -; v_gene: TRBV30; d_gene: TRBD2; CDR3nt: TGTGCCTGGAGTGTATTCCCCCCACTAGCGGGAGGGACCGGGGAGCTGTTTTTT; CDR3aa: CAWSVFPPLAGGTGELFF
j_gene: TRBJ1-3; abundance: few; v_gene: TRBV10-3; d_gene: -; CDR3nt: TGTGCCATCAGTGAGCTGGGGGGCAATGGAAACACCATATATTTT; CDR3aa: CAISELGGNGNTIYF
j_gene: TRBJ1-1; abundance: few; v_gene: TRBV4-1; d_gene: -; CDR3nt: TGCGCCAGCAGCCAAGATGTAACGGACACTGAAGCTTTCTTT; CDR3aa: CASSQDVTDTEAFF
j_gene: TRBJ2-2; abundance: -; v_gene: TRBV7-9; d_gene: -; CDR3nt: TGTGCCAGCAGCTTAGACTCCCTCGGCGAGCTGTTTTTT; CDR3aa: CASSLDSLGELFF
j_gene: TRBJ1-5; abundance: -; v_gene: TRBV18; d_gene: -; CDR3nt: TGTGCCAGCTCAGTGCAGGCCAGGCGGGATCAGCCCCAGCATTTT; CDR3aa: CASSVQARRDQPQHF
j_gene: TRBJ2-7; abundance: many; v_gene: TRBV2; d_gene: -; CDR3nt: TGTGCCAGCACGACTTTAACCTACGAGCAGTACTTC; CDR3aa: CASTTLTYEQYF
j_gene: TRBJ2-3; abundance: many; v_gene: TRBV20-1; d_gene: TRBD2; CDR3nt: TGCAGTGCCCTCAGGAGCGGGACGCTCTCAGATACGCAGTATTTT; CDR3aa: CSALRSGTLSDTQYF
j_gene: TRBJ2-7; abundance: many; v_gene: TRBV27; d_gene: -; CDR3nt: TGTGCCAGCAGTTCCCTCGGGTCACAGGGCTCCTACGAGCAGTACTTC; CDR3aa: CASSSLGSQGSYEQYF
j_gene: TRBJ2-7; abundance: many; v_gene: TRBV7-3; d_gene: TRBD2; CDR3nt: TGTGCCAGCAGCTTAGGAAGCGGGAGCTCCTACGAGCAGTACTTC; CDR3aa: CASSLGSGSSYEQYF
j_gene: TRBJ2-7; abundance: few; v_gene: TRBV11-2; d_gene: -; CDR3nt: TGTGCCAGCAGCTTAGAAATCGCCCCCTACGAGCAGTACTTC; CDR3aa: CASSLEIAPYEQYF
j_gene: TRBJ2-1; abundance: -; v_gene: TRBV7-3; d_gene: TRBD2; CDR3nt: TGTGCCAGCAGATCCGGGACTAGCCGGGGCAATGAGCAGTTCTTC; CDR3aa: CASRSGTSRGNEQFF
j_gene: TRBJ1-5; abundance: many; v_gene: TRBV7-8; d_gene: -; CDR3nt: TGTGCCAGCAGCCCATCGATGGGGGGGGAGAGCAATCAGCCCCAGCATTTT; CDR3aa: CASSPSMGGESNQPQHF
j_gene: TRBJ1-6; abundance: few; v_gene: TRBV20-1; d_gene: -; CDR3nt: TGCAGTGCTCTGGGACGGCTTCGGTCACCCCTCCACTTT; CDR3aa: CSALGRLRSPLHF
j_gene: TRBJ1-5; abundance: few; v_gene: TRBV12-3/TRBV12-4; d_gene: -; CDR3nt: TGTGCCAGCAGTTTATTCAACGACAATCAGCCCCAGCATTTT; CDR3aa: CASSLFNDNQPQHF
j_gene: TRBJ1-5; abundance: few; v_gene: TRBV5-5; d_gene: -; CDR3nt: TGTGCCAGCAGCTTTGAAGGAAACAATCAGCCCCAGCATTTT; CDR3aa: CASSFEGNNQPQHF
j_gene: TRBJ1-1; abundance: many; v_gene: TRBV30; d_gene: -; CDR3nt: TGTGCCTGGAGTGTAAAGGGACCGAACACTGAAGCTTTCTTT; CDR3aa: CAWSVKGPNTEAFF
j_gene: TRBJ1-3; abundance: -; v_gene: TRBV28; d_gene: -; CDR3nt: TGTGCCAGCAGTTTCTCCAGAAACACCATATATTTT; CDR3aa: CASSFSRNTIYF
j_gene: TRBJ2-1; abundance: few; v_gene: TRBV7-2; d_gene: -; CDR3nt: TGTGCCAGCAGCTTAGCGGCGGGCTCCTCCTACAATGAGCAGTTCTTC; CDR3aa: CASSLAAGSSYNEQFF
j_gene: TRBJ2-5; abundance: many; v_gene: TRBV5-8; d_gene: -; CDR3nt: TGTGCCAGCAGCTTGCAGTACCAAGAGACCCAGTACTTC; CDR3aa: CASSLQYQETQYF
j_gene: TRBJ2-1; abundance: many; v_gene: TRBV2; d_gene: -; CDR3nt: TGTGCCACCACGAGAGGCTTAACCTACAATGAGCAGTTCTTC; CDR3aa: CATTRGLTYNEQFF
j_gene: TRBJ1-2; abundance: many; v_gene: TRBV11-2; d_gene: -; CDR3nt: TGTGCCAGCAGCCCTTTAGGGCTCCACTATGGCTACACCTTC; CDR3aa: CASSPLGLHYGYTF
j_gene: TRBJ2-7; abundance: -; v_gene: TRBV7-9; d_gene: TRBD2; CDR3nt: TGTGCCAGCAGCTTAGCGGGCGGGAGGGCCTCTTACGAGCAGTACTTC; CDR3aa: CASSLAGGRASYEQYF
j_gene: TRBJ1-1; abundance: many; v_gene: TRBV30; d_gene: -; CDR3nt: TGTGCCTGGAGTGTAGGGGGAACTGAAGCTTTCTTT; CDR3aa: CAWSVGGTEAFF
j_gene: TRBJ2-7; abundance: -; v_gene: TRBV29-1; d_gene: TRBD1; CDR3nt: TGCAGCGCAGGGACAGGGAACTACGAGCAGTACTTC; CDR3aa: CSAGTGNYEQYF
j_gene: TRBJ1-3; abundance: few; v_gene: TRBV27; d_gene: -; CDR3nt: TGTGCCAGCAGTCCGTACCCCGCCCGACTTGGAAACACCATATATTTT; CDR3aa: CASSPYPARLGNTIYF
j_gene: TRBJ2-5; abundance: -; v_gene: TRBV12-3/TRBV12-4; d_gene: -; CDR3nt: TGTGCCAGCAGTTTCGGGGCGCCCCAAGAGACCCAGTACTTC; CDR3aa: CASSFGAPQETQYF
j_gene: TRBJ2-5; abundance: many; v_gene: TRBV2; d_gene: TRBD1; CDR3nt: TGTGCCAGCAGAAACCGGGACAGCACATTAGAGACCCAGTACTTC; CDR3aa: CASRNRDSTLETQYF